This T cell receptor beta chain was observed in a study of T cell repertoires in cytomegalovirus infection. The CDR3 sequence is 15 residues long. Deletions cut 1 base from V and 5 bases from J, with 14 bases between. Germline loops: CDR1 SGHAT, CDR2 FQNNGV. For this clonotype: Its antigen is not known.

TCRdb independently ran MiXCR on the reads; one entry per CDR3 protein. The sample records around 78,000 distinct CDR3 sequences, 35% to 45% being singletons. The chain carries TRBV11-2 and TRBJ2-5; no firm D call. This TCR was recovered from a human donor in good health (CMV status not recorded). Some clones in this sample may be carry-over from other donors' samples. This specimen was CD8+ T cells from cultured PBMCs, taken from culture after CMV antigen stimulation. CDR3 loop: CASSLGGPPRETQYF. DNA of the CDR3: TGTGCCAGCAGCTTAGGTGGGCCGCCGAGGGAGACCCAGTACTTC.